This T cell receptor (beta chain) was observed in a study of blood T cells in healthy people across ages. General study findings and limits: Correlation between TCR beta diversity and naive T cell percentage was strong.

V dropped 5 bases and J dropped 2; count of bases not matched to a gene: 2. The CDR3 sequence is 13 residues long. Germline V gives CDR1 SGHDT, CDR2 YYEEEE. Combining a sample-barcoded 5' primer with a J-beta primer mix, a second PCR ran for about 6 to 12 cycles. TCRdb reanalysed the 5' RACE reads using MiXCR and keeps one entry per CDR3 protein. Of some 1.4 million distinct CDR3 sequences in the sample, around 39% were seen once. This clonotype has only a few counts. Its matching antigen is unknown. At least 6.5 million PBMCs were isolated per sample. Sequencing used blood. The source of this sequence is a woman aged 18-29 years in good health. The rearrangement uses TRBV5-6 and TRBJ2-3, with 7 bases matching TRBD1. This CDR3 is CASRTGTTDTQYF. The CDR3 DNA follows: TGTGCCAGCAGGACAGGGACCACAGATACGCAGTATTTT.